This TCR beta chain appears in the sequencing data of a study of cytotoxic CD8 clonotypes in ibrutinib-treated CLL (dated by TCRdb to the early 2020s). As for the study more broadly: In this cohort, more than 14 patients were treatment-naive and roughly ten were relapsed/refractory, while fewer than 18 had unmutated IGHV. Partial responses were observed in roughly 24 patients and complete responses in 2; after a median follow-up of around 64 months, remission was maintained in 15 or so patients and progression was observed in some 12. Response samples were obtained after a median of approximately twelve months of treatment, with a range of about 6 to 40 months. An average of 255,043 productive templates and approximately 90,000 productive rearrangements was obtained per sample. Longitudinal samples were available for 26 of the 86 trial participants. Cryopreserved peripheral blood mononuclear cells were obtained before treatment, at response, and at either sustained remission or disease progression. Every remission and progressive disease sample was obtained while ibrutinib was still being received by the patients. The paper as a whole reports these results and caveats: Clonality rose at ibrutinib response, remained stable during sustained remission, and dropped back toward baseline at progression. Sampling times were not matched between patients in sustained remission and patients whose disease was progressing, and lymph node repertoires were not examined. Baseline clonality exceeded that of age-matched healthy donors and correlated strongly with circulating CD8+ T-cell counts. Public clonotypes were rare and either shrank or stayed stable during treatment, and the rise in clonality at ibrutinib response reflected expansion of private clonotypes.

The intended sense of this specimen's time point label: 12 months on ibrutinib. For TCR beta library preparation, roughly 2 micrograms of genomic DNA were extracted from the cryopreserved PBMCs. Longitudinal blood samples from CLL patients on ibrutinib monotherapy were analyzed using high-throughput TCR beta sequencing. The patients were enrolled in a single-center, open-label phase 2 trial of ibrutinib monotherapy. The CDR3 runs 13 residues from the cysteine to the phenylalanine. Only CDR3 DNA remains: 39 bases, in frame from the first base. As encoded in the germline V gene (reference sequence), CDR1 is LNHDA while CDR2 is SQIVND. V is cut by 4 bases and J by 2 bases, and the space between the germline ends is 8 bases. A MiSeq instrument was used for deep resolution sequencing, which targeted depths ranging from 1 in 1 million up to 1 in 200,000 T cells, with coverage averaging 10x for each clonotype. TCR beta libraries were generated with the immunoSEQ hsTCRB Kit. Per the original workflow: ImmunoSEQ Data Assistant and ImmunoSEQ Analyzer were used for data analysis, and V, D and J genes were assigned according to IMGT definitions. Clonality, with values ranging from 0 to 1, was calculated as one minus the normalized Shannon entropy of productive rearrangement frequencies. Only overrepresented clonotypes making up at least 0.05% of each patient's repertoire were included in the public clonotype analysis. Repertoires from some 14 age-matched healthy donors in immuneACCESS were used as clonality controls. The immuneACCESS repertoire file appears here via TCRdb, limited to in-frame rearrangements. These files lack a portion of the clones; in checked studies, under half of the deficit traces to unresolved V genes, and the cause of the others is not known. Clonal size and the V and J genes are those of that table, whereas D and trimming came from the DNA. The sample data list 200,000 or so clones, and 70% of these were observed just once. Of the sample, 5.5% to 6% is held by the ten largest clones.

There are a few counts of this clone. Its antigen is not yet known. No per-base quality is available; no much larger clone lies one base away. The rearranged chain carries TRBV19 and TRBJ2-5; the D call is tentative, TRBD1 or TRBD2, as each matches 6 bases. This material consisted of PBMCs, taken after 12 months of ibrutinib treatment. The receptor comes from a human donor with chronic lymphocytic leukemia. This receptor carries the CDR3 CASSTGAQETQYF. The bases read TGTGCCAGTAGTACGGGGGCGCAAGAGACCCAGTACTTC.